This TCR beta chain is drawn from a study of siplizumab effects on memory and regulatory T cells. Study-wide points: Phenotypic classification as naive or memory proved unattainable for roughly 75-96% of proliferating CD4+ or CD8+ clones. Confirmation that proliferating Tregs from siplizumab cultures had suppressive function was not obtained. Treg-derived clones made up an average of roughly 70% of mappable alloreactive CD4+ clones with siplizumab and over 25% in controls.

Assayed TCR templates numbered 80,000 to 100,000 for each sample. The data were produced by immunoSEQ multiplex PCR, yet TCRdb's version contains in-frame clones alone and is incomplete. The repertoire includes tens of thousands of clones, 93% of them detected once, and 5% to 7% sits in the top ten. Notes on this clone: Its antigen is not identified.

The sample taken for sequencing was CD8+ T cells sorted from blood. This TCR came from a human donor in good health.

Written as DNA, the CDR3 is TGCGCCAGCAGCCAAGCCAGGGACAATGAGCAGTTCTTC. As protein: CASSQARDNEQFF. V and J are TRBV4-1 and TRBJ2-1, with a possible D match to TRBD1 (5 bases). Germline assignment: CDR1 MGHRA and CDR2 YSYEKL. This CDR3 region has 13 residues. The V and J ends lost 1 base and 5 bases respectively, with 6 bases between them.